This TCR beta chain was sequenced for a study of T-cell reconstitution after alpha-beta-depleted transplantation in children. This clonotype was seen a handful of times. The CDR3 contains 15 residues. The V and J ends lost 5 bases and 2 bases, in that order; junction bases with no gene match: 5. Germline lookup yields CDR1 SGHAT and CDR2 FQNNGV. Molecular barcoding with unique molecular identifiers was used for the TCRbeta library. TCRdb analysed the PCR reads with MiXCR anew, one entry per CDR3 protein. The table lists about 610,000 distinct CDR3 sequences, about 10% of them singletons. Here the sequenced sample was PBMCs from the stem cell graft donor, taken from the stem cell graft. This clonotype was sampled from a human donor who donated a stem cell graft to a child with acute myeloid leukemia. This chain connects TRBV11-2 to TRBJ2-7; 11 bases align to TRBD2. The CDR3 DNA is TGTGCCAGCAGCGCAGGGACTAGCGGAGCCTACGAGCAGTACTTC. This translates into CASSAGTSGAYEQYF.